The rows below give T cell receptor beta chains drawn from one sample of a study of Ad26.COV2.S vaccination and SARS-CoV-2 variants. Repertoires were generated with immunoSEQ multiplex PCR, while TCRdb's copy carries only in-frame clones and drops some. The data contain about 410,000 clones, approximately 91% of them seen just once; the ten biggest clones take up roughly 3%. The sequencing used peripheral blood, collected in a trial of Ad26.COV2.S vaccine versus placebo. All receptors come from a person between 18 and 65 years old who received the Ad26.COV2.S COVID-19 vaccine or a placebo. Each CDR3 is given with its conserved first and last residue. The D gene is left open where the match is weak. Rows may omit the clone size; those that give it use once, few, many or a size class.

TRBV5-5	NA	TRBJ1-4	NA	CASSFAQIEKLFF	TGTGCCAGCAGCTTCGCGCAGATTGAAAAACTGTTTTTT
TRBV5-4	NA	TRBJ1-1	NA	CASKSGGENTEAFF	TGTGCCAGCAAGTCGGGCGGGGAAAACACTGAAGCTTTCTTT
TRBV19	NA	TRBJ1-3	NA	CASSILAVSGNTIYF	TGTGCCAGTAGTATACTGGCAGTCTCTGGAAACACCATATATTTT
TRBV6-5	NA	TRBJ2-1	NA	CASSSTGRGFLEQFF	TGTGCCAGCAGTTCGACAGGACGAGGGTTCCTAGAGCAGTTCTTC
TRBV2	TRBD2	TRBJ2-5	NA	CASIRGGGSETQYF	TGTGCCAGCATTAGAGGCGGGGGATCAGAGACCCAGTACTTC
TRBV3-1/TRBV3-2	TRBD1	TRBJ2-3	once	CASSARQGNLADTQYF	TGTGCCAGCAGCGCAAGACAGGGGAATCTCGCAGATACGCAGTATTTT
TRBV25-1	TRBD2	TRBJ2-7	NA	CASSDRDYAYEQYF	TGTGCCAGCAGTGACCGGGACTACGCCTACGAGCAGTACTTC
TRBV10-3	TRBD1	TRBJ1-1	NA	CAIIEQGKTEAFF	TGTGCCATCATAGAACAGGGGAAGACTGAAGCTTTCTTT
TRBV7-9	NA	TRBJ2-5	NA	CASSHALPGAETQYF	TGTGCCAGCAGCCATGCTTTACCCGGGGCCGAGACCCAGTACTTC
TRBV19	TRBD1	TRBJ1-5	NA	CASQGASNQPQHF	TGTGCCAGTCAGGGGGCTAGCAATCAGCCCCAGCATTTT
TRBV13	NA	TRBJ1-1	NA	CASSLEGARGTEAFF	TGTGCCAGCAGCTTAGAAGGGGCCAGGGGAACTGAAGCTTTCTTT
TRBV27	NA	TRBJ1-2	NA	CASSPDSPANYGYTF	TGTGCCAGCAGTCCGGACAGCCCGGCCAACTATGGCTACACCTTC
TRBV18	TRBD1	TRBJ2-2	NA	CASSLGQGNAGELFF	TGTGCCAGCTCACTTGGACAGGGGAACGCCGGGGAGCTGTTTTTT
TRBV2	NA	TRBJ2-7	NA	CASTPDHYEQYF	TGTGCCAGCACCCCGGATCACTACGAGCAGTACTTC
TRBV18	NA	TRBJ2-1	NA	CASSPSRGRDEQFF	TGTGCCAGCTCACCTTCGCGGGGGCGCGATGAGCAGTTCTTC
TRBV7-8	NA	TRBJ2-3	NA	CASSLNSGTQYF	TGTGCCAGCAGCTTAAACTCTGGTACGCAGTATTTT
TRBV11-3	NA	TRBJ2-2	NA	CASSLNPPGFTGELFF	TGTGCCAGCAGCTTGAACCCGCCCGGATTCACCGGGGAGCTGTTTTTT
TRBV9	TRBD1	TRBJ1-6	NA	CASSVGAGGSPLHF	TGTGCCAGCAGCGTAGGGGCAGGGGGATCACCCCTCCACTTT
TRBV12-3/TRBV12-4	NA	TRBJ1-1	NA	CASSLTGLVAFF	TGTGCCAGCAGTCTTACAGGGCTGGTGGCTTTCTTT
TRBV7-2	NA	TRBJ1-2	NA	CASSLAPGRWGGYTF	TGTGCCAGCAGCTTAGCCCCGGGACGCTGGGGTGGCTACACCTTC
TRBV18	TRBD1	TRBJ1-3	once	CASSPFRQGAGNTIYF	TGTGCCAGCTCACCATTTCGACAGGGGGCTGGAAACACCATATATTTT
TRBV7-6	NA	TRBJ1-1	many	CASSSQGGQGTEAFF	TGTGCCAGCAGCTCTCAAGGCGGCCAGGGTACTGAAGCTTTCTTT
TRBV19	NA	TRBJ1-2	NA	CASTSESWGYTF	TGTGCCAGTACCAGTGAATCCTGGGGCTACACCTTC
TRBV6-5	TRBD2	TRBJ2-7	NA	CASSYSSSGGGYEQYF	TGTGCCAGCAGTTACTCGAGTAGCGGGGGTGGGTACGAGCAGTACTTC
TRBV27	TRBD1	TRBJ1-3	NA	CASSPGTGANTIYF	TGTGCCAGCAGTCCGGGCACAGGGGCCAACACCATATATTTT
TRBV3-1/TRBV3-2	NA	TRBJ1-4	NA	CASSQHQENEKLFF	TGTGCCAGCAGCCAACATCAAGAGAATGAAAAACTGTTTTTT